These 2 T cell receptor beta chains share one sample of origin, sequenced in a study of cytomegalovirus exposure and HLA in healthy donors. 13 Jbeta primers and 60 Vbeta primers were used for the PCR. Some clones are missing from TCRdb's copy, which holds only in-frame ones; the method was immunoSEQ multiplex PCR. There are 150,000 to 200,000 clones in the sample; about 83% occur only once, and roughly 5% lies in the top ten. The sample consisted of PBMCs. The receptors originated from a girl aged 5-17 years in good health and CMV-seropositive.

The rearrangement uses TRBV4-1 and TRBJ2-7; 8 bases are a match to TRBD1. The CDR3 is 16 residues long. CDR1 is MGHRA, CDR2 YSYEKL, per germline. The ends lost 2 bases at V and 6 bases at J; junction bases unmatched: 12. CDR3 in amino acids: CASSQLADREGSEQYF. Here the CDR3 DNA reads TGCGCCAGCAGCCAACTGGCGGACAGGGAAGGGTCCGAGCAGTACTTC.

This clone has more than one count but fewer than ten. V is TRBV7-6 and J is TRBJ2-7, with D perhaps matching TRBD2 (6 bases). This CDR3 contains 15 residues. Trimming pared 1 base from V and 1 base from J, leaving 11 bases between. CDR1 is SGHVS and CDR2 is FNYEAQ in the germline V gene. CDR3 nucleotides: TGTGCCAGCAGCTTAGGCCGGGAGACTTCCTACGAGCAGTACTTC. Translation: CASSLGRETSYEQYF. Combining the CDR3 with reference TRBV7-6 and TRBJ2-7 gives the whole variable domain GAGVSQSPRYKVTKRGQDVALRCDPISGHVSLYWYRQALGQGPEFLTYFNYEAQQDKSGLPNDRFSAERPEGSISTLTIQRTEQRDSAMYRCASSLGRETSYEQYFGPGTRLTVT.